The T cell receptor beta chain described here comes from a study of early T cells in non-severe SARS-CoV-2 infection. Unique molecular identifiers were added to individual cDNA molecules. TCRdb re-analysed the 5' RACE reads in MiXCR, keeping a single row per CDR3 protein. In the table there are approximately 65,000 distinct CDR3 sequences, approximately 11% of which are singletons. Germline V lookup: CDR1 SEHNR, CDR2 FQNEAQ (reference sequence). The CDR3 extends over 17 amino acids. The ends lost 5 bases at V and 3 bases at J; junction bases unmatched: 7. The sample taken for sequencing was whole blood. The genes are TRBV7-9 and TRBJ2-1, with 13 bases identical to TRBD2. This TCR was sampled from an adult who was a healthcare worker with PCR-confirmed SARS-CoV-2 infection or an uninfected control (not recorded which). The CDR3 region has the DNA TGTGCCAGCAGCCCGCGGACTAGCGGGAGTGTCTACAATGAGCAGTTCTTC. It codes for CASSPRTSGSVYNEQFF.